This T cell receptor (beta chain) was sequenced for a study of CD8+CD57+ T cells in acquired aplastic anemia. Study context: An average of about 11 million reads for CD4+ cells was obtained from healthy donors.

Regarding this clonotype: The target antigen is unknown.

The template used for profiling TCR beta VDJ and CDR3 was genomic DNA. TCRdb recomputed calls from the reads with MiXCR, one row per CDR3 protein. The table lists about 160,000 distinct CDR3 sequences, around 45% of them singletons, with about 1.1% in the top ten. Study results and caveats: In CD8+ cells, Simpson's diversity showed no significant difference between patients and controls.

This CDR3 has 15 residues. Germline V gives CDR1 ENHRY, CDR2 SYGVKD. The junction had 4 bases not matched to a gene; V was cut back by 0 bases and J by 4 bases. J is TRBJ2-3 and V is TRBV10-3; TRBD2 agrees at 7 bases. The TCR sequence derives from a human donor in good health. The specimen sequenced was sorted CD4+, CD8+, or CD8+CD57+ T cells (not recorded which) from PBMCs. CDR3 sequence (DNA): TGTGCCATCAGTGAGTCAAGCGGGGTGGCAGATACGCAGTATTTT. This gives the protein CAISESSGVADTQYF.